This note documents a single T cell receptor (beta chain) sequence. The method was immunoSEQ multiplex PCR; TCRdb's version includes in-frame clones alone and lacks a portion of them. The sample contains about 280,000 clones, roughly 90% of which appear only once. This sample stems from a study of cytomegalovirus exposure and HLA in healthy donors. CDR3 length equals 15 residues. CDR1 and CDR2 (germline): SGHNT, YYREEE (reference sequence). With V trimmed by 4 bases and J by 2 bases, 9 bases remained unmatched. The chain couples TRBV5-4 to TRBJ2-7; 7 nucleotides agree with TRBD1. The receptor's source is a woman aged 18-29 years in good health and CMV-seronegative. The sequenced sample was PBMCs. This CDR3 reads CASSHQTGSTYEQYF. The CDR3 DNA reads TGTGCCAGCAGCCACCAGACAGGGTCTACCTACGAGCAGTACTTC.